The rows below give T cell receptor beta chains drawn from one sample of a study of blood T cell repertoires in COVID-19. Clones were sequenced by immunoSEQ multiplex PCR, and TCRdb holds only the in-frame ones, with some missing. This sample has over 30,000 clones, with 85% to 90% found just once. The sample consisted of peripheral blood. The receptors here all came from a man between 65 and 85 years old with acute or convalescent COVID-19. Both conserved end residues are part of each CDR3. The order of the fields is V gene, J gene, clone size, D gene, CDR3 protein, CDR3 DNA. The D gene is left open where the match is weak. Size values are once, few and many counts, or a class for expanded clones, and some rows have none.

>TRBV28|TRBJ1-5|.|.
CASSLSPGLQPQHF
TGTGCCAGCAGTTTATCGCCAGGGTTGCAGCCCCAGCATTTT
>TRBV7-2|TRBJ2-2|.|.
CASSLLQGAAGELFF
TGTGCCAGCAGCCTTCTACAGGGTGCGGCCGGGGAGCTGTTTTTT
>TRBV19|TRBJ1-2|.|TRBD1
CASTPIQGGKTGYTF
TGTGCCAGTACCCCTATTCAGGGGGGAAAGACGGGCTACACCTTC
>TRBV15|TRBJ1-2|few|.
CATSRGTAIPGYTF
TGTGCCACCAGCAGAGGGACAGCCATCCCGGGCTACACCTTC
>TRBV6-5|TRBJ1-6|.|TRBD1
CASSRVGQGNSPLHF
TGTGCCAGCAGCCGCGTAGGACAGGGGAATTCACCCCTCCACTTT
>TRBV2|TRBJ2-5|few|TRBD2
CASSGLAGGPGETQYF
TGTGCCAGCAGTGGTTTAGCGGGGGGGCCGGGAGAGACCCAGTACTTC
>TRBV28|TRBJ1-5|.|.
CASSTRGRNQPQHF
TGTGCCAGCAGCACCAGGGGACGAAATCAGCCCCAGCATTTT
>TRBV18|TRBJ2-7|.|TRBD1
CASSPTGNEQYF
TGTGCCAGCTCACCGACAGGGAACGAGCAGTACTTC
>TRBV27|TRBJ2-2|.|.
CASSSAPSTGELFF
TGTGCCAGCAGCTCCGCCCCCAGCACCGGGGAGCTGTTTTTT
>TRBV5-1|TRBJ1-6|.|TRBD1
CASSLRTGNSPLHF
TGCGCCAGCAGCCTTCGGACAGGGAATTCACCCCTCCACTTT
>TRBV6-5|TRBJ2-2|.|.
CASSSGVGTGELFF
TGTGCCAGCAGTTCGGGGGTAGGCACCGGGGAGCTGTTTTTT
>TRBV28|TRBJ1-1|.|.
CASSLGAGTSNTEAFF
TGTGCCAGCAGTTTAGGGGCCGGGACTTCGAACACTGAAGCTTTCTTT
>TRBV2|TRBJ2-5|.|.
CASSVSTRGETQYF
TGTGCCAGCAGTGTTTCCACCCGGGGGGAGACCCAGTACTTC
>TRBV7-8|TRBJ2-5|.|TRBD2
CASSLPGGGETQYF
TGTGCCAGCAGCTTACCGGGAGGGGGAGAGACCCAGTACTTC
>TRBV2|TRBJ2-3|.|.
CASGGGATDTQYF
TGTGCCAGCGGTGGCGGCGCCACAGATACGCAGTATTTT
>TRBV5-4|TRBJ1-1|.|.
CASSSPGNMNTEAFF
TGTGCCAGCAGCTCGCCCGGGAACATGAACACTGAAGCTTTCTTT
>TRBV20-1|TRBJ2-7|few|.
CSASNSLSTYEQYF
TGCAGTGCTAGTAACAGCCTATCTACCTACGAGCAGTACTTC
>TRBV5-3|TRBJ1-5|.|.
CARSLGPGTSAQHF
TGTGCCAGAAGCTTGGGCCCGGGTACTTCGGCCCAGCATTTT
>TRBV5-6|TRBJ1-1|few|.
CASSLVAGEAFF
TGTGCCAGCAGCTTGGTGGCAGGTGAAGCTTTCTTT
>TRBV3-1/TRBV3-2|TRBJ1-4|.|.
CASSQSRRDEKLFF
TGTGCCAGCAGCCAATCGAGGAGGGATGAAAAACTGTTTTTT
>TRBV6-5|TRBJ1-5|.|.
CASSYSNGRSTPQHF
TGTGCCAGCAGTTACTCGAACGGCAGGTCAACGCCCCAGCATTTT
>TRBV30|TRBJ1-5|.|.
CAWSLRNQPQHF
TGTGCCTGGAGTCTCCGGAATCAGCCCCAGCATTTT
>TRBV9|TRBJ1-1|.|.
CASSSDLGGRTEAFF
TGTGCCAGCAGCAGTGACCTGGGGGGTCGAACTGAAGCTTTCTTT
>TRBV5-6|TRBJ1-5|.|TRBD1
CASSLKGGAGNQPQHF
TGTGCCAGCAGCTTGAAAGGGGGCGCAGGCAATCAGCCCCAGCATTTT
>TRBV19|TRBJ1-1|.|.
CASSTGQLNTEAFF
TGTGCCAGTAGTACCGGACAGTTGAACACTGAAGCTTTCTTT
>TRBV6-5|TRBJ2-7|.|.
CASSIRQASYEQYF
TGTGCCAGCAGTATAAGACAGGCTTCCTACGAGCAGTACTTC
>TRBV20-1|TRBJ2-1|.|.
CSADGTNEQFF
TGCAGTGCTGACGGGACTAATGAGCAGTTCTTC
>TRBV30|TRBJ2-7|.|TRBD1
CAWKRDRPYEQYF
TGTGCCTGGAAGAGGGACAGACCCTACGAGCAGTACTTC
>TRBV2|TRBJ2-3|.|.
CASSDGAAGDTQYF
TGTGCCAGCAGTGACGGAGCCGCCGGCGATACGCAGTATTTT
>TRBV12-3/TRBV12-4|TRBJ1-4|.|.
CASSRGAYEKLFF
TGTGCCAGCAGTCGCGGCGCGTATGAAAAACTGTTTTTT
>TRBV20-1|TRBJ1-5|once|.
CSASGGRQPQHF
TGCAGTGCTAGTGGAGGGCGCCAGCCCCAGCATTTT
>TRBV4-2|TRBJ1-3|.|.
CASSHFTGNTIYF
TGTGCCAGCAGCCATTTCACTGGAAACACCATATATTTT
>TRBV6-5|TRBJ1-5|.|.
CATGRENSNQPQHF
TGTGCCACCGGTCGGGAAAATAGCAATCAGCCCCAGCATTTT
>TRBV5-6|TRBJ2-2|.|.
CASSLVLAGGELFF
TGTGCCAGCAGCTTGGTTTTGGCGGGCGGGGAGCTGTTTTTT
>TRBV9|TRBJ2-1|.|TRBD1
CASSVGQESNEQFF
TGTGCCAGCAGCGTGGGACAGGAGTCTAATGAGCAGTTCTTC
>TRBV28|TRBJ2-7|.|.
CASNLGLKQYF
TGTGCCAGCAACCTGGGCTTAAAGCAGTACTTC
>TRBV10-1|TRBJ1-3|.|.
CASSDTETGNTIYF
TGCGCCAGCAGTGACACAGAAACTGGAAACACCATATATTTT
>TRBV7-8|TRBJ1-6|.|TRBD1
CASSARSGTANSPLHF
TGTGCCAGCAGCGCCAGATCCGGGACAGCAAATTCACCCCTCCACTTT
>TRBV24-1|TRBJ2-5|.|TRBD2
CATSDASGSSGKWETQYF
TGTGCCACCAGTGACGCCTCTGGTTCTAGCGGGAAATGGGAGACCCAGTACTTC
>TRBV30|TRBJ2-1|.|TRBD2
CAWSGNSRLAETEQFF
TGTGCCTGGAGCGGGAATTCGAGACTAGCTGAAACCGAGCAGTTCTTC
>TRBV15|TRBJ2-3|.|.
CATSRGDSFIDPGSQYF
TGTGCCACCAGCAGAGGGGATTCCTTTATCGACCCGGGGTCGCAGTATTTT
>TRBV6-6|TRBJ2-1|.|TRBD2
CASSRLAGGTLTGNEQFF
TGTGCCAGCAGCCGACTAGCGGGAGGCACCTTAACGGGGAATGAGCAGTTCTTC
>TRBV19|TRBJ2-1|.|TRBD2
CASSVIAGDNEQFF
TGTGCCAGTAGTGTAATAGCGGGGGACAATGAGCAGTTCTTC
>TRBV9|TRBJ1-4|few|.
CASSVNPTLRSDEKLFF
TGTGCCAGCAGCGTAAATCCCACGTTAAGGAGCGATGAAAAACTGTTTTTT
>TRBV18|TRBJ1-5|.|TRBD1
CASSPGTDSNQPQHF
TGTGCCAGCTCACCAGGGACAGATAGCAATCAGCCCCAGCATTTT
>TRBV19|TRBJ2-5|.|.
CASSVEGLGTQYF
TGTGCCAGTAGCGTGGAGGGTCTCGGGACCCAGTACTTC
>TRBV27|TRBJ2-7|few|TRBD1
CASSATGASSYEQYF
TGTGCCAGCAGTGCGACAGGGGCCAGCTCCTACGAGCAGTACTTC
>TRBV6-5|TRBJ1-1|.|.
CASSYSPGNTEAFF
TGTGCCAGCAGTTACTCTCCAGGGAACACTGAAGCTTTCTTT
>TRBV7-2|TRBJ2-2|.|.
CASTNSGNTGELFF
TGTGCCAGCACCAATAGCGGAAACACCGGGGAGCTGTTTTTT
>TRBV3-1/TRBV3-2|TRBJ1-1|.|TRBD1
CASSQDWDRGEAFF
TGTGCCAGCAGCCAAGATTGGGACAGGGGTGAAGCTTTCTTT
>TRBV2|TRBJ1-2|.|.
CASIDVAWGASYGYTF
TGTGCCAGCATCGATGTTGCTTGGGGCGCTAGCTATGGCTACACCTTC
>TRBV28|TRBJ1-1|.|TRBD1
CASSPNRGGAFF
TGTGCCAGCAGCCCTAACAGGGGTGGAGCTTTCTTT
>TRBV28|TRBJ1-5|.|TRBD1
CASRRDRGNQPQHF
TGTGCCAGCAGACGAGACAGGGGTAATCAGCCCCAGCATTTT
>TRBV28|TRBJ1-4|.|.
CASSLSAALRGEKLFF
TGTGCCAGCAGTTTATCCGCCGCTCTTAGGGGTGAAAAACTGTTTTTT
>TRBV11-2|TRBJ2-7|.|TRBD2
CASSPASGPYEQYF
TGTGCCAGCAGCCCCGCTAGCGGGCCCTACGAGCAGTACTTC